This is a list of T cell receptor beta chains from one sample in a study of CD8 T cells in Susac syndrome. TCRdb independently ran MiXCR on the immunoSEQ multiplex PCR reads; one entry per CDR3 protein. The table has roughly 89,000 distinct CDR3 sequences, approximately 96% seen once. Sequences were obtained from CD8+ T cells from PBMCs. These receptors were collected from a human donor with Susac syndrome. Each CDR3 is given with its conserved first and last residue.

v_call cdr3_aa
TRBV14 CASTPRERGGESLFF
TRBV20-1 CSARRLAGPDYEQYF
TRBV29-1 CSVLTGGKNIQYF
TRBV13 CASSSWDRESDNEKLFF
TRBV20-1 CSARDGGGSDYNEQFF
TRBV20-1 CSAEGRDSPLHF
TRBV12-3/TRBV12-4 CASSLRFDEQYF
TRBV2 CASSYGTDTQYF
TRBV20-1 CSARSVGRMNTEAFF
TRBV9 CASSVEGRTSDEQFF
TRBV12-5 CASGLAGGNEAFF
TRBV20-1 CSARASEGSSYNEQFF
TRBV5-1 CASSSGPGPPYNEQFF
TRBV29-1 CSVPVGRVYNEQFF
TRBV9 CASSEPSGLAALEGDTQYF
TRBV4-3 CASSRGQTDTQYF
TRBV28 CASSLWASGNYEQYF
TRBV21-1 CAFPHGWGPNCVPQHF
TRBV29-1 CSVQGDYNNEQFF
TRBV6-5 CASSWTSGSTDTQYF
TRBV28 CASSLKTSGDNEQFF
TRBV11-2 CASSSGRGEQFF
TRBV11-2 CASSAFPALGNEQFF
TRBV4-3 CASSQGDRWMNTEAFF
TRBV7-2 CASSFPLMGILRETQYF
TRBV4-3 CASSRGLAGVNEQFF
TRBV15 CATSRANTGTFPEEQFF
TRBV20-1 CSAEETREAFF
TRBV7-9 CASSPTSSYEQYF
TRBV6-6 CASSYSLAGHEQFF
TRBV14 CASSHGKRQPTEAFF
TRBV5-1 CASSGSGTSGSADTQYF
TRBV5-6 CASSLLPNEKLFF
TRBV4-3 CASSQDRNYNEQFF
TRBV28 CASSRQGIYNEQFF
TRBV19 CASSPWEGNDGYTF
TRBV6-6 CASSYAGMNTEAFF
TRBV9 CASSVEGRETQYF
TRBV20-1 CSARDRGRSGLRGYTF
TRBV2 CASSDHRSYEQYF
TRBV6-5 CASSYLEQETQYF
TRBV11-2 CASSRWDEQFF
TRBV27 CASSLGQSTEAFF